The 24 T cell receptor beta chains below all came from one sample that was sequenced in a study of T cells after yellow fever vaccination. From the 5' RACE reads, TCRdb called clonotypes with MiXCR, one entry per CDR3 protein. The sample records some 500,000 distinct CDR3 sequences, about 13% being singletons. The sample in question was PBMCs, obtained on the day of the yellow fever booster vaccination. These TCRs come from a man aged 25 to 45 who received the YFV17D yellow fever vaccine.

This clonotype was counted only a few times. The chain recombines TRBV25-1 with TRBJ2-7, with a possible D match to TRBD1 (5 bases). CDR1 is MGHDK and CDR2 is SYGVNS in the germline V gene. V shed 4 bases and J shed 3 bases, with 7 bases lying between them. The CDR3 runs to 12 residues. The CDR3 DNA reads TGTGCCAGCAGTGCGGACAACTACGAGCAGTACTTC. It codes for CASSADNYEQYF.

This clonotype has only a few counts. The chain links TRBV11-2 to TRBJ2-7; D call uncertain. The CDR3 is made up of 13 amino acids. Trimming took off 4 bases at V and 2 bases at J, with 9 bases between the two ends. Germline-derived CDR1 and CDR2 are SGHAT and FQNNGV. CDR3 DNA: TGTGCCAGCAGCTCGGACGGAACCTACGAGCAGTACTTC. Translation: CASSSDGTYEQYF.

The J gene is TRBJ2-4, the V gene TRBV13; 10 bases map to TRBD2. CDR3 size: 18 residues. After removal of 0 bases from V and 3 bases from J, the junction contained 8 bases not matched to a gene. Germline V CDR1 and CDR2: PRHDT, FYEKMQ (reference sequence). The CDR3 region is CASSLGPRPSGSKNIQYF. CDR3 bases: TGTGCCAGCAGCTTAGGACCCCGCCCTAGCGGGAGCAAAAACATTCAGTACTTC.

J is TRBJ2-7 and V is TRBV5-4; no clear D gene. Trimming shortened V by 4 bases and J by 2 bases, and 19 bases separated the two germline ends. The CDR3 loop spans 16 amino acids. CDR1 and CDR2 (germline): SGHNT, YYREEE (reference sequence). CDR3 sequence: CASSRGSGAPPYEQYF. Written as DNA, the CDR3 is TGTGCCAGCAGCCGCGGTTCAGGTGCCCCTCCCTACGAGCAGTACTTC.

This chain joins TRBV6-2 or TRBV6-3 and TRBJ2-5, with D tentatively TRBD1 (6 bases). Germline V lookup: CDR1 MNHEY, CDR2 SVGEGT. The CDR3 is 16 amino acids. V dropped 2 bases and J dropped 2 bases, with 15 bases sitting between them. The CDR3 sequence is CASSYNGQNIQETQYF. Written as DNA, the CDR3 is TGTGCCAGCAGTTACAATGGACAGAATATACAAGAGACCCAGTACTTC.

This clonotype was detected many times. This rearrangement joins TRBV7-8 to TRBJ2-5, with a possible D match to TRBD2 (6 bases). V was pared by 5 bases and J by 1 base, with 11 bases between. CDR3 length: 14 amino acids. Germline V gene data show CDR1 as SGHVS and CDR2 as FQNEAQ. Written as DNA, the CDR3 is TGTGCCAGCAGCCGGGGGAGACTCCAAGAGACCCAGTACTTC. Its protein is CASSRGRLQETQYF.

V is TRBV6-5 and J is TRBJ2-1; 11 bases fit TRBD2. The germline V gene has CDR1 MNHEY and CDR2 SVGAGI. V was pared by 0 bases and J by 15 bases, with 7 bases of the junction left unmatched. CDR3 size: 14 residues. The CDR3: CASSYSGTSGSLFF. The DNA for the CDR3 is TGTGCCAGCAGTTACTCGGGAACTAGCGGGAGTCTGTTCTTC.

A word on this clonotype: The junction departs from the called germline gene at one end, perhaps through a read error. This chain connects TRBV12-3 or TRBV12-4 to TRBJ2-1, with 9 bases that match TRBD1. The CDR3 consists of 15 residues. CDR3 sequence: CARSLGQGLLGEQFF. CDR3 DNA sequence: TGTGCCAGAAGTTTGGGACAGGGCCTTTTGGGTGAGCAGTTCTTC.

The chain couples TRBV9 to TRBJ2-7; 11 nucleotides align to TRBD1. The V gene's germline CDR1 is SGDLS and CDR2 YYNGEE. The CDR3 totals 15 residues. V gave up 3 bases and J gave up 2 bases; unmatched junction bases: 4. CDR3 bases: TGTGCCAGCAGCGGAGGGACAGGGGGAACCTACGAGCAGTACTTC. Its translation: CASSGGTGGTYEQYF. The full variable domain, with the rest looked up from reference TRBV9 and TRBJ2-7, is DSGVTQTPKHLITATGQRVTLRCSPRSGDLSVYWYQQSLDQGLQFLIQYYNGEERAKGNILERFSAQQFPDLHSELNLSSLELGDSALYFCASSGGTGGTYEQYFGPGTRLTVT.

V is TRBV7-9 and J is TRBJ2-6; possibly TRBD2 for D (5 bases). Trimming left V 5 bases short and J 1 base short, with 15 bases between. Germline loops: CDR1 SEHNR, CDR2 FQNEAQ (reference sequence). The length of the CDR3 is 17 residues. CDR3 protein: CASSPTPRGSGANVLTF. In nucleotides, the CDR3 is TGTGCCAGCAGCCCCACCCCCCGGGGATCTGGGGCCAACGTCCTGACTTTC.

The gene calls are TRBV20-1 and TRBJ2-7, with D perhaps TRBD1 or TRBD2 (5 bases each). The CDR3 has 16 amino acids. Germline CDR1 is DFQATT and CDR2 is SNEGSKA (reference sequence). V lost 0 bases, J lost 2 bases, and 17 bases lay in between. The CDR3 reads CSARDFGPGRTYEQYF. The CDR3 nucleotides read TGCAGTGCTAGAGATTTTGGACCGGGACGGACCTACGAGCAGTACTTC.

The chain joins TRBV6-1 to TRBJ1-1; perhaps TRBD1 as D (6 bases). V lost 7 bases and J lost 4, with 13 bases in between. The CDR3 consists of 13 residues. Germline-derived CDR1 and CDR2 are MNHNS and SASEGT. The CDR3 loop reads CASTRGIGTEAFF. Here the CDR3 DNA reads TGTGCCAGCACGAGGGGGATTGGCACTGAAGCTTTCTTT.

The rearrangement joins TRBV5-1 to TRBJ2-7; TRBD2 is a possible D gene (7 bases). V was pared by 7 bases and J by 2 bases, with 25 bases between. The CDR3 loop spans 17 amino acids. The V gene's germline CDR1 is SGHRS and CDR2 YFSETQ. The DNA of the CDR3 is TGCGCCAGCTCCGGGGGGCACATCCTATCAGCGGCCTACGAGCAGTACTTC. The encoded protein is CASSGGHILSAAYEQYF.

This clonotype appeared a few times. CDR3 in DNA: TGTGCCAGTAGTATGGCCCGTGTTAGGGGGCCGTGGCAGCCCCAGCATTTT. Translated: CASSMARVRGPWQPQHF. The V call is TRBV19, the J call TRBJ1-5, with TRBD1 identical over 7 bases. The germline gives CDR1 LNHDA, CDR2 SQIVND (reference sequence). Trimming removed 3 bases from V and 7 bases from J; junction bases left unmatched: 15. CDR3 length: 17 amino acids. The full variable domain, with the rest looked up from reference TRBV19 and TRBJ1-5, is DGGITQSPKYLFRKEGQNVTLSCEQNLNHDAMYWYRQDPGQGLRLIYYSQIVNDFQKGDIAEGYSVSREKKESFPLTVTSAQKNPTAFYLCASSMARVRGPWQPQHFGDGTRLSIL.

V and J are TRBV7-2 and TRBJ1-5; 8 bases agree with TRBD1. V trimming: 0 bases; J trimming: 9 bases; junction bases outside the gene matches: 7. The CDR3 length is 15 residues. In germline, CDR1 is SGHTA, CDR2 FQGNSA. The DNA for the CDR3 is TGTGCCAGCAGCTTAGCCCAGGGGGCAAAGGGGCCCCAGCATTTT. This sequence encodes CASSLAQGAKGPQHF. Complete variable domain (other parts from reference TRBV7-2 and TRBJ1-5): GAGVSQSPSNKVTEKGKDVELRCDPISGHTALYWYRQSLGQGLEFLIYFQGNSAPDKSGLPSDRFSAERTGGSVSTLTIQRTQQEDSAVYLCASSLAQGAKGPQHFGDGTRLSIL.

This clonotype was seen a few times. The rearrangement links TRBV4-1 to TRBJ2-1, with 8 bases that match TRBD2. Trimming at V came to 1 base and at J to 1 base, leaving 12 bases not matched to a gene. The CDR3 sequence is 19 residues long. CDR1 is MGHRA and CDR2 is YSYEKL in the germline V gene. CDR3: CASSQVIRRLASSYNEQFF. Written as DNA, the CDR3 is TGCGCCAGCAGCCAAGTCATCCGGAGACTAGCGTCGTCCTACAATGAGCAGTTCTTC.

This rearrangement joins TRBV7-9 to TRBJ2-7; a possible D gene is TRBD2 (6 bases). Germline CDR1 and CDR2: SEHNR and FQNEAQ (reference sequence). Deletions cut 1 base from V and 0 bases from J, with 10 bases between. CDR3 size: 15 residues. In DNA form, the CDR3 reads TGTGCCAGCAGCTTAGGCGGGAAGAGCTCCTACGAGCAGTACTTC. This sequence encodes CASSLGGKSSYEQYF.

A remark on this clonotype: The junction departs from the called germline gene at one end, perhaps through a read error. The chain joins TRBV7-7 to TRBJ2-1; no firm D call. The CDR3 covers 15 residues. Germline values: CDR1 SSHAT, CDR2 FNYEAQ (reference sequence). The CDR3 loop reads CASSLVYSAYNEQFF. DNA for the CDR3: TGTGCTAGCAGCTTAGTTTATTCCGCGTACAATGAGCAGTTCTTC.

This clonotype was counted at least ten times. The CDR3 region has the DNA TGTGCCAGCAGCTTAGATCCCCAGAACAACGAGCAGTACTTC. It codes for CASSLDPQNNEQYF. This chain connects TRBV11-2 to TRBJ2-7; D gene uncertain. Germline loops: CDR1 SGHAT, CDR2 FQNNGV. This CDR3 contains 14 residues. Trimming took off 0 bases at V and 5 bases at J, with 11 bases between the two ends. Together with reference TRBV11-2 and TRBJ2-7, the CDR3 gives the full variable domain: EAGVAQSPRYKIIEKRQSVAFWCNPISGHATLYWYQQILGQGPKLLIQFQNNGVVDDSQLPKDRFSAERLKGVDSTLKIQPAKLEDSAVYLCASSLDPQNNEQYFGPGTRLTVT.

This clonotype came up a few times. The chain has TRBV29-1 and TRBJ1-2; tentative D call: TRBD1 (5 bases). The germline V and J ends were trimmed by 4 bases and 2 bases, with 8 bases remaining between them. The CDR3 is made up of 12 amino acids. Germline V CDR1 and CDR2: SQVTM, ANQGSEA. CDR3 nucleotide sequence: TGCAGCGTTGGGAGACAGAACTATGGCTACACCTTC. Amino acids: CSVGRQNYGYTF.

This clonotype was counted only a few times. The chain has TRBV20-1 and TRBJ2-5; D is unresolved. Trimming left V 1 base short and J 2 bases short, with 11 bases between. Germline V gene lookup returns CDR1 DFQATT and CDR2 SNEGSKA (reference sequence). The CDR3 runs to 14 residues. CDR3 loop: CSARGWQVQETQYF. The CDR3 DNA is TGCAGTGCTAGAGGATGGCAAGTGCAAGAGACCCAGTACTTC.

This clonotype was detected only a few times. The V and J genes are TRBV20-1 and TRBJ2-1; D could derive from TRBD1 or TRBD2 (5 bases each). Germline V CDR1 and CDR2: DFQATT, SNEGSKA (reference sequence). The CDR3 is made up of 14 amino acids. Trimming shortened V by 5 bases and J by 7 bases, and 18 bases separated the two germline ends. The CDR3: CSAGRDPQRNEQFF. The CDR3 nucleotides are TGCAGTGCTGGAAGGGACCCGCAGCGGAATGAGCAGTTCTTC.

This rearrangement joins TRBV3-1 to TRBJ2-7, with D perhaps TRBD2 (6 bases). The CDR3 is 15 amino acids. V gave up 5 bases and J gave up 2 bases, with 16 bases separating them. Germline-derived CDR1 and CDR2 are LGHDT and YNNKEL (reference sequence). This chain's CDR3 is CASSSRREPPYEQYF. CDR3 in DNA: TGTGCCAGCAGCTCTAGGCGGGAACCGCCCTACGAGCAGTACTTC.

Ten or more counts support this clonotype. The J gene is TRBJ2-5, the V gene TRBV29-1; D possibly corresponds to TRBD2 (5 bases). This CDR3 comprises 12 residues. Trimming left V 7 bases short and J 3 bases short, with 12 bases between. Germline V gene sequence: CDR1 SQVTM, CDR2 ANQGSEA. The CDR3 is CSGQSGEETQYF. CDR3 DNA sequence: TGCAGCGGCCAAAGCGGTGAAGAGACCCAGTACTTC. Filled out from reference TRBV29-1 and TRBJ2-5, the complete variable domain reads SAVISQKPSRDICQRGTSLTIQCQVDSQVTMMFWYRQQPGQSLTLIATANQGSEATYESGFVIDKFPISRPNLTFSTLTVSNMSPEDSSIYLCSGQSGEETQYFGPGTRLLVL.